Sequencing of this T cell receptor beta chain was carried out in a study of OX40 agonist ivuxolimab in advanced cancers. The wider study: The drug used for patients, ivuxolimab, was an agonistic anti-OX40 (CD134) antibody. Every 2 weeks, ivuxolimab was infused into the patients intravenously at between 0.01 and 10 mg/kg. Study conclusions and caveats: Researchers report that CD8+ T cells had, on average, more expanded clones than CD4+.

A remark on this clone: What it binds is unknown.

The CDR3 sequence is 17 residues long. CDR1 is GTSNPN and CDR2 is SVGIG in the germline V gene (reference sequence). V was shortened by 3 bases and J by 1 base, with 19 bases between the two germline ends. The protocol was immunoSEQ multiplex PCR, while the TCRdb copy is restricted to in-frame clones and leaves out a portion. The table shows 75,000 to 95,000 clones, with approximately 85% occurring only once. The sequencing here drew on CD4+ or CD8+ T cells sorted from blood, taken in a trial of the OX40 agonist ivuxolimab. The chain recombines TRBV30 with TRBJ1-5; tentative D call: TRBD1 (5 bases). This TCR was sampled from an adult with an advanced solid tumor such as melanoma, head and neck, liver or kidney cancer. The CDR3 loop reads CAWSSDRSDASNQPQHF. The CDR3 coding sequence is TGTGCCTGGAGCTCTGACAGATCCGACGCAAGCAATCAGCCCCAGCATTTT.